Below, 8 T cell receptor beta chains from the same sample are listed, as sequenced in a study of cytomegalovirus exposure and HLA in healthy donors. PCR was performed using 60 Vbeta and 13 Jbeta primers. Only in-frame clones appear in the TCRdb table, and some are missing; sequencing was by immunoSEQ multiplex PCR. Of under 200,000 clones listed, about 79% are singletons. Sequencing used PBMCs. The receptors derive from a man between 45 and 60 years old in good health and CMV-seropositive.

With regard to this clone: Other DNA sequences in this specimen translate into the identical CDR3. The chain combines TRBV5-6 with TRBJ1-2; D uncertain. The CDR3 loop spans 14 amino acids. Trimming took off 0 bases at V and 4 bases at J, with 10 bases between the two ends. CDR1 SGHDT and CDR2 YYEEEE come from the germline V gene. The CDR3 sequence is CASSLGTGSYGYTF. The CDR3 DNA is TGTGCCAGCAGCTTGGGGACGGGAAGCTATGGCTACACCTTC.

The V call is TRBV5-4, the J call TRBJ2-7, with D maybe TRBD1 (5 bases). V gave up 5 bases and J gave up 1 base, with 7 bases separating them. Germline V gives CDR1 SGHNT, CDR2 YYREEE (reference sequence). The length of the CDR3 is 12 residues. In nucleotides, the CDR3 is TGTGCCAGCAGTGACAGTTCCTACGAGCAGTACGTC. Its translation is CASSDSSYEQYV.

This chain joins TRBV5-1 and TRBJ1-2; a possible D gene is TRBD1 (6 bases). This CDR3 is 15 amino acids long. The germline V and J ends were trimmed by 0 bases and 7 bases, with 16 bases remaining between them. Looked up from germline, CDR1 is SGHRS and CDR2 is YFSETQ. CDR3 nucleotides: TGCGCCAGCAGCTTGGGGATTCTTGGGGACATTGGCTACACCTTC. Protein: CASSLGILGDIGYTF. The whole variable domain, filled in from reference TRBV5-1 and TRBJ1-2, reads KAGVTQTPRYLIKTRGQQVTLSCSPISGHRSVSWYQQTPGQGLQFLFEYFSETQRNKGNFPGRFSGRQFSNSRSEMNVSTLELGDSALYLCASSLGILGDIGYTFGSGTRLTVV.

This clone was recorded a few times. V gene TRBV27 combines with J gene TRBJ2-7, with D possibly being TRBD1 (5 bases). V was cut by 3 bases and J by 5 bases, with 11 bases left in between. CDR3 length: 13 amino acids. Germline V CDR1 and CDR2: MNHEY, SMNVEV (reference sequence). CDR3 nucleotides: TGTGCCAGCAGTTTCGGCAGGGAAGACGAGCAGTACTTC. Translation gives CASSFGREDEQYF.

This chain connects TRBV9 to TRBJ1-4, with D possibly being TRBD1 (5 bases). Germline values: CDR1 SGDLS, CDR2 YYNGEE. This CDR3 contains 15 residues. The germline V and J ends were trimmed by 0 bases and 8 bases, with 14 bases remaining between them. The CDR3 here is CASSVGPGNGEKLFF. CDR3 DNA sequence: TGTGCCAGCAGCGTAGGTCCAGGGAACGGGGAAAAACTGTTTTTT.

This rearrangement joins TRBV5-6 to TRBJ2-2; 8 bases line up with TRBD1. The ends lost 1 base at V and 9 bases at J; junction bases unmatched: 14. The CDR3 is 17 residues long. CDR1 and CDR2 from the germline V gene are SGHDT and YYEEEE. CDR3 amino acids: CASSLSYRTGSVWELFF. CDR3 nucleotides: TGTGCCAGCAGCTTGTCGTATCGGACAGGGTCGGTTTGGGAGCTGTTTTTT.

The chain couples TRBV30 to TRBJ2-7; 9 nucleotides agree with TRBD1. The CDR3 totals 14 residues. Looked up from germline, CDR1 is GTSNPN and CDR2 is SVGIG (reference sequence). The ends lost 4 bases at V and 5 bases at J; junction bases unmatched: 9. For the CDR3, the DNA is TGTGCCTGGACCGGGACAGGGTGGATAAACGAGCAGTACTTC. Translating gives CAWTGTGWINEQYF.

J is TRBJ2-3 and V is TRBV7-8; TRBD2 is a possible D gene (5 bases). There are 13 residues in the CDR3. CDR1 is SGHVS and CDR2 is FQNEAQ in the germline V gene. Trimming shortened V by 5 bases and J by 3 bases, and 9 bases separated the two germline ends. The CDR3 nucleotides read TGTGCCAGCAGCCCAACTAGTACAGATACGCAGTATTTT. It is translated as CASSPTSTDTQYF.